Listed below are T cell receptor beta chains from one sample, sequenced in a study of blood T cell repertoires in COVID-19. Repertoires were generated with immunoSEQ multiplex PCR, while TCRdb's copy carries only in-frame clones and drops some. The data contain around 140,000 clones, 70% to 90% of them singletons. Sequencing was performed on peripheral blood. All receptors derive from a woman aged 55 to 70 with acute or convalescent COVID-19. Both conserved end residues are part of each CDR3. The D gene is left open where the match is weak. Size is stated for part of the rows, as once, few or many counts, or as a class when the clone is expanded.

j_gene | abundance | d_gene | v_gene | len | CDR3nt | CDR3aa
TRBJ2-5 | - | TRBD2 | TRBV9 | 17 | TGTGCCAGCAGCGCCCCCGGGACTAGCGGGGGGTCAGAGACCCAGTACTTC | CASSAPGTSGGSETQYF
TRBJ2-1 | - | TRBD2 | TRBV19 | 15 | TGTGCCAGTAGTTTCTCAGCGGGGGGGCAGGGTGAGCAGTTCTTC | CASSFSAGGQGEQFF
TRBJ1-1 | few | TRBD1 | TRBV5-1 | 17 | TGCGCCAGCAAGCTTGGGACAGGGCGTGGGATGAACACTGAAGCTTTCTTT | CASKLGTGRGMNTEAFF
TRBJ1-2 | - | - | TRBV5-5 | 13 | TGTGCCAGCAGCTTCGGGGGTACGTACGGCTACACCTTC | CASSFGGTYGYTF
TRBJ1-1 | - | - | TRBV6-5 | 12 | TGTGCCAGCAGCTACCCCGACACTGAAGCTTTCTTT | CASSYPDTEAFF
TRBJ1-5 | - | - | TRBV4-3 | 16 | TGCGCCAGCAGCCAAGATCTAGGAGAGGGCAATCAGCCCCAGCATTTT | CASSQDLGEGNQPQHF
TRBJ1-5 | - | TRBD1 | TRBV28 | 14 | TGTGCCAGCAGTCCCGGACAGGGAAGTCAGCCCCAGCATTTT | CASSPGQGSQPQHF
TRBJ1-2 | - | - | TRBV5-1 | 16 | TGCGCCAGCAGCTTGGGACCGACACAGGGAACGAGGGGCTACACCTTC | CASSLGPTQGTRGYTF
TRBJ2-2 | once | - | TRBV25-1 | 12 | TGTGCCAGCAGTCAGGGGATCGGGGAGCTGTTTTTT | CASSQGIGELFF
TRBJ1-1 | - | TRBD1 | TRBV19 | 17 | TGTGCCACCCAACTGAGCCGGGACAGGGGTTTGGGCACTGAAGCTTTCTTT | CATQLSRDRGLGTEAFF
TRBJ2-3 | - | TRBD2 | TRBV10-3 | 13 | TGTGCCACAGGGACTAGCGGGGGTAATACGCAGTATTTT | CATGTSGGNTQYF
TRBJ2-7 | once | - | TRBV28 | 14 | TGTGCCAGCAGTGTGTACGGGTCCGCCTACGAGCAGTACTTC | CASSVYGSAYEQYF
TRBJ1-4 | - | - | TRBV2 | 14 | TGTGCCAGCAGCCAATCGGGGAGGGGCGAAAAACTGTTTTTT | CASSQSGRGEKLFF
TRBJ1-6 | - | TRBD1 | TRBV5-1 | 13 | TGCGCCAGCAGTGGACAGGGGAACTCACCCCTCCACTTT | CASSGQGNSPLHF
TRBJ1-4 | - | - | TRBV4-1 | 13 | TGCGCCAGCAGCCAAGCTCTCGGTGAAAAACTGTTTTTT | CASSQALGEKLFF
TRBJ1-4 | - | TRBD1 | TRBV6-5 | 15 | TGTGCCAGCAGTTACTCCGGGACAGGGTACGAAAAACTGTTTTTT | CASSYSGTGYEKLFF
TRBJ1-2 | - | TRBD1 | TRBV5-5 | 14 | TGTGCCAGCAGCGGGACAGCAGGGCTGCGGGGCTACACCTTC | CASSGTAGLRGYTF
TRBJ1-1 | - | - | TRBV3-1/TRBV3-2 | 13 | TGTGCCAGCAGCCAAGACGGGGGCACTGAAGCTTTCTTT | CASSQDGGTEAFF
TRBJ2-3 | - | - | TRBV21-1 | 16 | TGTGCCAGCAGCAAACCTCTCGACAGGGTGGAGGATACGCAGTATTTT | CASSKPLDRVEDTQYF
TRBJ1-6 | - | - | TRBV5-1 | 15 | TGCGCCAGCAGCTTGGAAGGCAGGTTAGCGTCACCCCTCCACTTT | CASSLEGRLASPLHF
TRBJ2-1 | - | TRBD1 | TRBV7-9 | 15 | TGTGCCAGCAGCCCGGGACAGGGAACCTACAATGAGCAGTTCTTC | CASSPGQGTYNEQFF